The text below deals with one TCR beta chain. It lacks a known antigen. Per-nucleotide qualities are absent, and no much larger clonotype sits a single base away. Collaborating institutions collected whole blood in K2EDTA tubes following their own protocols. For TCRbeta analysis, collaborator samples were shipped as frozen whole blood, as isolated PBMCs, or as DNA extracted from either sample type. CDR3 length: 14 amino acids, cysteine to phenylalanine. Solely the CDR3 DNA is kept, with 42 bases framed from the first base. Deletion took 4 bases off V and 7 bases off J, with a span of 16 bases between the germline ends. CDR1 SGDLS and CDR2 YYNGEE are derived from the germline V gene. The immunoSEQ Assay, a bias-controlled multiplex PCR, was used to amplify TCRbeta CDR3 regions from genomic DNA. The original pipeline was this. Within the assay, amplification of reference gene primers was used to estimate how many nucleated cells each sample contained. To quantify the absolute abundance of each unique TCRbeta CDR3 rearrangement, sequence reads were collapsed and filtered. For each sample, productive Simpson clonality was calculated as the square root of Simpson's diversity index over productive rearrangements. TCRdb limited this immuneACCESS table to in-frame rearrangements with V and J called. A share of clones is missing; checked studies link under half to unresolved V genes, and the rest is unexplained. V and J calls and clone size are copied from that table; D and trimming were computed from the DNA. The sample table shows around 200,000 clones, and 83% are seen once. The top ten hold 2.5% to 3% of the sample.

These data belong to a study of blood T cell repertoires in COVID-19 (dated by TCRdb to about 2020). A note on the overall study: Samples from collaborators originated in the United States, Italy and Spain and spanned both the acute and convalescent phases of COVID-19. HLA class I and class II types, where available, came from metadata supplied by the sample provider rather than from assay-based typing. The sample metadata nearly always contained a de-identified subject ID, COVID-19 status, age in years and sex. A freely available public database, intended as a resource for researchers studying the immune response to SARS-CoV-2, is where the repertoires were released. Deeply sampled blood TCRbeta repertoires from subjects exposed to, actively infected with, or recovered from COVID-19 were included in the dataset. The prospective study material was composed of cDNA or gDNA derived from T cells, B-cell-depleted T cells, or PBMCs. The samples were drawn from two sources: the first 160 participants of the ongoing ImmuneRACE study, and fewer than 1,500 subjects contributed by 6 global collaborators. Summary of the overall study and its limitations: How much clinical and demographic metadata was included differed by source and by participant, and the metadata was provided uncurated.

The chain is made from TRBV9 and TRBJ2-3, and TRBD2 may be the D gene, going by 6 matching bases. This sequence originates from a man in his fifties or sixties with active or convalescent COVID-19. Specimen: peripheral blood. The CDR3: CASSPILSGYTQYF. The sequenced DNA: TGTGCCAGCAGCCCTATTTTAAGCGGGTATACGCAGTATTTT.